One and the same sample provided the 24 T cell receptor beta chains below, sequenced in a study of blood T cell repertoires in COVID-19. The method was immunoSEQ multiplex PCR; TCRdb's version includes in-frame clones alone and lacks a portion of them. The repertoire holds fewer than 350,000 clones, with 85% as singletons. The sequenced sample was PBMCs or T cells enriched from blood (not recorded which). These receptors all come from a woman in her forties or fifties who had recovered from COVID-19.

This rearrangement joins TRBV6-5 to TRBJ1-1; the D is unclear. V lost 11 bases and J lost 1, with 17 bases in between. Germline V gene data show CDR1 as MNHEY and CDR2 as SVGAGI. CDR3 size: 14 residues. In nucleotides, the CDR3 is TGTGCCCACAGCAAATTATCCTCGAACACTGAAGCTTTCTTT. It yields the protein CAHSKLSSNTEAFF.

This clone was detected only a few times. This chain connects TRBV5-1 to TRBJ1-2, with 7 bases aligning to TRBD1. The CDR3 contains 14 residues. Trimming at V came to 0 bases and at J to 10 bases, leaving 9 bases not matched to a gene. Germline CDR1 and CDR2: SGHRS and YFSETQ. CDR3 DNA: TGCGCCAGCAGCTTGGACTGGGACAGTCATCTCTACACCTTC. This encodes CASSLDWDSHLYTF.

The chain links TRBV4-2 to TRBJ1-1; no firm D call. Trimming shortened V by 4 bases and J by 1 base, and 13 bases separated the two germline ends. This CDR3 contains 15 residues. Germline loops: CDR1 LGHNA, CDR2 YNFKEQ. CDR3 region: CASSPQEAENTEAFF. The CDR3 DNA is TGTGCCAGCAGCCCTCAGGAAGCGGAGAACACTGAAGCTTTCTTT.

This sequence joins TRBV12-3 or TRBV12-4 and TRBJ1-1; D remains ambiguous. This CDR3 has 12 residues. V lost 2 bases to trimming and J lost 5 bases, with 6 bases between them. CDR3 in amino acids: CASSLFRTEAFF. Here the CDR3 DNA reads TGTGCCAGCAGTTTATTCAGGACTGAAGCTTTCTTT.

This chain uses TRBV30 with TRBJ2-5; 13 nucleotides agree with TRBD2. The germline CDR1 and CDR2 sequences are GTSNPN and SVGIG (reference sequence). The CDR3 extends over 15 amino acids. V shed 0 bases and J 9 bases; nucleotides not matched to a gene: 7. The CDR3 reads CAWSVLAGGLGAQYF. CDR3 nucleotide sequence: TGTGCCTGGAGTGTACTAGCGGGAGGGTTGGGGGCCCAGTACTTC.

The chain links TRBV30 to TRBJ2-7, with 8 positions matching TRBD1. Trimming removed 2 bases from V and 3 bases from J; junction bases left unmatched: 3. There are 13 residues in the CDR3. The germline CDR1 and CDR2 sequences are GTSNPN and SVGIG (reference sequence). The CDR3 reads CAWSQQGDYEQYF. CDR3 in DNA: TGTGCCTGGAGTCAACAGGGGGACTACGAGCAGTACTTC.

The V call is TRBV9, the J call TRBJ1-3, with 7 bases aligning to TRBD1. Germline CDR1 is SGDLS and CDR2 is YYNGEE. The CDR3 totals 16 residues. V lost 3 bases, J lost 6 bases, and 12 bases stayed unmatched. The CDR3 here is CASSGPRQGGENTIYF. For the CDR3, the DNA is TGTGCCAGCAGCGGCCCCAGACAGGGAGGAGAAAACACCATATATTTT.

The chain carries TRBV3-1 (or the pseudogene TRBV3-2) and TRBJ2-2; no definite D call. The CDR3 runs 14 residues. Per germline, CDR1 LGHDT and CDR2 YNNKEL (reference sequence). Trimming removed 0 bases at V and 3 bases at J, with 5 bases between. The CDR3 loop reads CASSQDRDTGELFF. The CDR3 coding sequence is TGTGCCAGCAGCCAAGATCGTGACACCGGGGAGCTGTTTTTT.

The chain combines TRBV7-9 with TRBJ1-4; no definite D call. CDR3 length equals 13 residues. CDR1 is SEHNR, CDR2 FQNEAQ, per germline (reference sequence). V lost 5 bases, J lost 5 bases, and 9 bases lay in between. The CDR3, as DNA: TGTGCCAGCAGCCGAGCGGGGAATGAAAAACTGTTTTTT. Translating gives CASSRAGNEKLFF.

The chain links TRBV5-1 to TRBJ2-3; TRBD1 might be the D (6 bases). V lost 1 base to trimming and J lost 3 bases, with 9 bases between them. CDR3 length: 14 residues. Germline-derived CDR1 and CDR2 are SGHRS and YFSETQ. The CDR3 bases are TGCGCCAGCAGCTTGTACCAGGGGACAGATACGCAGTATTTT. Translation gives CASSLYQGTDTQYF.

CDR3 residues: CAWSVLGRGREKLFF. The CDR3 DNA is TGTGCCTGGAGTGTACTTGGAAGGGGGCGGGAAAAACTGTTTTTT. The V call is TRBV30, the J call TRBJ1-4, with 7 bases matching TRBD1. Germline V gives CDR1 GTSNPN, CDR2 SVGIG (reference sequence). Unmatched junction bases numbered 9, after V lost 0 bases and J lost 8 bases. This CDR3 has 15 amino acids.

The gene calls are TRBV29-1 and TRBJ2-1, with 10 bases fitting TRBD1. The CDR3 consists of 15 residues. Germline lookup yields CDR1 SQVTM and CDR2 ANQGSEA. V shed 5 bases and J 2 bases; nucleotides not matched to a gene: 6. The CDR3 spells CSVSSGTGAYNEQFF. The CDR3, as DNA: TGCAGCGTTTCATCCGGGACAGGGGCCTACAATGAGCAGTTCTTC.

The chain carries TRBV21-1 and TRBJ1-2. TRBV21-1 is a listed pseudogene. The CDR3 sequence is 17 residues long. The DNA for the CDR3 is TGTGCCAGCAGCAAATGGGTGAGGGTCCCTCAACCTTATGGCTACACCTTC. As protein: CASSKWVRVPQPYGYTF.

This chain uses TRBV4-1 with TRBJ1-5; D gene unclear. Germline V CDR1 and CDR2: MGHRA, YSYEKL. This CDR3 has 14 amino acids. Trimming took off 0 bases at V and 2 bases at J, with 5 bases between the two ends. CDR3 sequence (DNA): TGCGCCAGCAGCCAAGATCGGGGCAATCAGCCCCAGCATTTT. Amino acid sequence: CASSQDRGNQPQHF.

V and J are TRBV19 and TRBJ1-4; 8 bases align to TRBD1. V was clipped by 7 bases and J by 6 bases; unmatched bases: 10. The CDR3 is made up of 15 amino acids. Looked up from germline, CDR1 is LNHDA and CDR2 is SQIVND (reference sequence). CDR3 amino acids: CASNTQGQVDEKLFF. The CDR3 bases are TGTGCCAGTAACACCCAGGGACAGGTGGATGAAAAACTGTTTTTT.

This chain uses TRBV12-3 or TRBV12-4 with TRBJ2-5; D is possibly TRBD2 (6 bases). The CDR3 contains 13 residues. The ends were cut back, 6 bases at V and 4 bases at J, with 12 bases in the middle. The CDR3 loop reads CASRKPGVETQYF. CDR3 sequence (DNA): TGTGCCAGCAGGAAACCGGGGGTAGAGACCCAGTACTTC.

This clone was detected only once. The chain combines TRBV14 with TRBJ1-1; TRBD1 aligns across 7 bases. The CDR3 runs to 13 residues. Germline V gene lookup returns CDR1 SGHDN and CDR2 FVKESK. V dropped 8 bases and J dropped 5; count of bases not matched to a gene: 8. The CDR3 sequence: CASGMHRGTEAFF. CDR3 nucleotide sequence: TGTGCCAGCGGAATGCACAGGGGTACTGAAGCTTTCTTT. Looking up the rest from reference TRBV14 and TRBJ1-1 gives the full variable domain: EAGVTQFPSHSVIEKGQTVTLRCDPISGHDNLYWYRRVMGKEIKFLLHFVKESKQDESGMPNNRFLAERTGGTYSTLKVQPAELEDSGVYFCASGMHRGTEAFFGQGTRLTVV.

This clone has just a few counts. The chain's CDR3 is CASSALGGYTF. The CDR3 region has the DNA TGTGCCAGCAGTGCTCTCGGTGGCTACACCTTC. The chain couples TRBV25-1 to TRBJ1-2; no definite D call. V was trimmed by 4 bases and J by 7 bases, leaving 7 bases between them. The germline gives CDR1 MGHDK, CDR2 SYGVNS. The CDR3 loop spans 11 amino acids.

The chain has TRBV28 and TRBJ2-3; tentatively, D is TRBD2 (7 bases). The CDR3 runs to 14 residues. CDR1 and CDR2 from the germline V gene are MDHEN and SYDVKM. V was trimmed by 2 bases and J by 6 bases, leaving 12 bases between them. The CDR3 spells CASSLRGGGDTQYF. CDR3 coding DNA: TGTGCCAGCAGTTTAAGAGGGGGAGGGGATACGCAGTATTTT.

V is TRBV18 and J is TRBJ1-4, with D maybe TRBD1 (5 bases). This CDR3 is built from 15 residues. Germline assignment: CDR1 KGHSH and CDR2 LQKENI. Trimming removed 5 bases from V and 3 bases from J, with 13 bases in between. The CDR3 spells CASSSSAGANEKLFF. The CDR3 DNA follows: TGTGCCAGCTCAAGCTCGGCGGGGGCTAATGAAAAACTGTTTTTT.

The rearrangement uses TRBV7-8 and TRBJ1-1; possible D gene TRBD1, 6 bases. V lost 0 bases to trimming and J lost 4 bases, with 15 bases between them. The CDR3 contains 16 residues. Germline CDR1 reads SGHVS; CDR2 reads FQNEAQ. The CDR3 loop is CASSLARDQGRTEAFF. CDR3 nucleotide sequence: TGTGCCAGCAGCTTAGCCCGAGATCAGGGGCGCACTGAAGCTTTCTTT.

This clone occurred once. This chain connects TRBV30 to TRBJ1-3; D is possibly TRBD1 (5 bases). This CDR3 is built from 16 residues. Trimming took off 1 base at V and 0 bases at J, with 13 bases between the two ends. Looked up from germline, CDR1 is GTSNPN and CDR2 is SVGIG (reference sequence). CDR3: CAWSAGLSGSGNTIYF. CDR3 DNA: TGTGCCTGGAGTGCGGGACTCAGCGGCTCTGGAAACACCATATATTTT.

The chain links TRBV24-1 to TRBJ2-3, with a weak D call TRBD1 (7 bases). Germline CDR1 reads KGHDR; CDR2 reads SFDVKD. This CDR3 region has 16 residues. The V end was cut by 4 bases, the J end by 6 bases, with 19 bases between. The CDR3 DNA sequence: TGTGCCACCAGTGACCAACAGGGGAGGAGGGTGGATACGCAGTATTTT. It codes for CATSDQQGRRVDTQYF.

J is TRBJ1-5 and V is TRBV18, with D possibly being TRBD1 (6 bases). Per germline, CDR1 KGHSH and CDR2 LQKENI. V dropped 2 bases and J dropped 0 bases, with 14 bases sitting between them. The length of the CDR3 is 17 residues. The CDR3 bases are TGTGCCAGCTCACCAGCTGGACAGAGTAGTAGCAATCAGCCCCAGCATTTT. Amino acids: CASSPAGQSSSNQPQHF.